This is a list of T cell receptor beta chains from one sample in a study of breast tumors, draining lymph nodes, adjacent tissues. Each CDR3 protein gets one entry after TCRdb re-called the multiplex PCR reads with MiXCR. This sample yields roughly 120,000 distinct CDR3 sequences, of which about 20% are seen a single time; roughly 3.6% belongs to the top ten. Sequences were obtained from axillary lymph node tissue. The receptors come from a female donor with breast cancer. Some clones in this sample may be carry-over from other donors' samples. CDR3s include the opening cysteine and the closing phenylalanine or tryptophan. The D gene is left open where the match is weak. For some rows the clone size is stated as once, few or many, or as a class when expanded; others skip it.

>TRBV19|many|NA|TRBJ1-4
CASSIAAYNEKLFF
TGTGCCAGTAGTATCGCAGCGTACAATGAAAAACTGTTTTTT
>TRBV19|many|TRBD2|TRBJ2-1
CASSIDSGSYNEQFF
TGTGCCAGTAGTATTGATAGCGGGAGTTACAATGAGCAGTTCTTC
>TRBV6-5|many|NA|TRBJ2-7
CASSYTRDRGEQYF
TGTGCCAGCAGTTACACGCGGGATCGGGGGGAGCAGTACTTC
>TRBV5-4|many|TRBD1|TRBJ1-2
CASSLVTGGAHGYTF
TGTGCCAGCAGCTTGGTGACAGGGGGCGCCCATGGCTACACCTTC
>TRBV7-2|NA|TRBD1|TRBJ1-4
CASSLGVLTTGQLFF
TGTGCCAGCAGCTTAGGGGTTTTAACGACAGGGCAACTGTTTTTT
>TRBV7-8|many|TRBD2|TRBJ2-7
CASSPRALAGLNSYEQYF
TGTGCCAGCAGCCCCCGGGCCCTAGCGGGTCTAAACTCCTACGAGCAGTACTTC
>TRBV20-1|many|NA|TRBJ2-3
CSGTLMGSSTDTQYF
TGCAGTGGTACGCTGATGGGATCTAGCACAGATACGCAGTATTTT
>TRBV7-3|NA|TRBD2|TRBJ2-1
CASSSAGLANGQFF
TGTGCCAGCAGCTCAGCGGGACTAGCCAATGGGCAGTTCTTC
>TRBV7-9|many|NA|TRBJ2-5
CASSLARQHQETQYF
TGTGCCAGCAGCTTAGCGCGGCAGCACCAAGAGACCCAGTACTTC
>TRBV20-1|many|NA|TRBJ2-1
CSARDLSSYNEQFF
TGCAGTGCTAGGGACCTTAGCTCCTACAATGAGCAGTTCTTC
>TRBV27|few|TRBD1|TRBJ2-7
CASSLGTGGNEQYF
TGTGCCAGCAGTTTAGGGACAGGGGGCAACGAGCAGTACTTC
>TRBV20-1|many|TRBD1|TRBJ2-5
CSARTYRGRETQYF
TGCAGTGCTAGAACATACAGGGGGCGGGAGACCCAGTACTTC
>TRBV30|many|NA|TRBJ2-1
CASRDTVYNEQFF
TGTGCCTCCCGGGACACCGTCTACAATGAGCAGTTCTTC
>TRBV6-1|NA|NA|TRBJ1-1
CASSEAHRDTEAFF
TGTGCCAGCAGTGAAGCCCACAGGGACACTGAAGCTTTCTTT
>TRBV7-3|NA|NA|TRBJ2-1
CASSLISGNEQFF
TGTGCCAGCAGCTTAATTTCAGGGAATGAGCAGTTCTTC
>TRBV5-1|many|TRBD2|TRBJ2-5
CASSLGTSGQETQYF
TGCGCCAGCAGTTTGGGGACTAGCGGGCAAGAGACCCAGTACTTC
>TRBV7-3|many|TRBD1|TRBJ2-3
CASSPGTGGGTQYF
TGTGCCAGCAGCCCCGGGACAGGGGGGGGTACGCAGTATTTT
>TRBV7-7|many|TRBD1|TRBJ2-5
CASSGTGGGETQYF
TGTGCTAGCAGCGGTACAGGGGGCGGTGAGACCCAGTACTTC
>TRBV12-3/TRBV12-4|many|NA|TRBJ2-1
CASSSYNEQFF
TGTGCCAGCAGTTCCTACAATGAGCAGTTCTTC
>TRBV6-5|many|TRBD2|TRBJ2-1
CASSPLAGDVHEQFF
TGTGCCAGCAGCCCTTTAGCGGGAGATGTCCATGAGCAGTTCTTC
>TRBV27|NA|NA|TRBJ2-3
CASSLSSLPSTDTQYF
TGTGCCAGCAGTTTATCGTCGTTGCCTAGCACAGATACGCAGTATTTT
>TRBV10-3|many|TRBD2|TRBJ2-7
CATTSAEILYEQYF
TGTGCCACCACTAGCGCGGAGATTCTCTACGAGCAGTACTTC
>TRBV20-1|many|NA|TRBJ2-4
CSARAQGGKNIQYF
TGCAGTGCTAGGGCACAGGGCGGCAAAAACATTCAGTACTTC
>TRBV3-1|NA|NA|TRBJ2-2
CAGSQGSDARRGRYGELFF
TGTGCCGGCAGCCAAGGGTCTGATGCAAGGAGGGGGAGGTACGGGGAGCTGTTTTTT
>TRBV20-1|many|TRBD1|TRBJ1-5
CSAWTGNRNQPQHF
TGCAGTGCGTGGACAGGGAACCGCAATCAGCCCCAGCATTTT
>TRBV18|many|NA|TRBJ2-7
CASYEQYF
TGTGCCAGCTACGAGCAGTACTTC
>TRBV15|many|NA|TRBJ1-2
CATSRETGEIYGYTF
TGTGCCACCAGCAGAGAGACTGGGGAAATCTATGGCTACACCTTC
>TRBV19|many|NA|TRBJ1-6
CASSIQGDVYSPLHF
TGTGCCAGTAGTATACAGGGTGATGTGTATTCACCCCTCCACTTT